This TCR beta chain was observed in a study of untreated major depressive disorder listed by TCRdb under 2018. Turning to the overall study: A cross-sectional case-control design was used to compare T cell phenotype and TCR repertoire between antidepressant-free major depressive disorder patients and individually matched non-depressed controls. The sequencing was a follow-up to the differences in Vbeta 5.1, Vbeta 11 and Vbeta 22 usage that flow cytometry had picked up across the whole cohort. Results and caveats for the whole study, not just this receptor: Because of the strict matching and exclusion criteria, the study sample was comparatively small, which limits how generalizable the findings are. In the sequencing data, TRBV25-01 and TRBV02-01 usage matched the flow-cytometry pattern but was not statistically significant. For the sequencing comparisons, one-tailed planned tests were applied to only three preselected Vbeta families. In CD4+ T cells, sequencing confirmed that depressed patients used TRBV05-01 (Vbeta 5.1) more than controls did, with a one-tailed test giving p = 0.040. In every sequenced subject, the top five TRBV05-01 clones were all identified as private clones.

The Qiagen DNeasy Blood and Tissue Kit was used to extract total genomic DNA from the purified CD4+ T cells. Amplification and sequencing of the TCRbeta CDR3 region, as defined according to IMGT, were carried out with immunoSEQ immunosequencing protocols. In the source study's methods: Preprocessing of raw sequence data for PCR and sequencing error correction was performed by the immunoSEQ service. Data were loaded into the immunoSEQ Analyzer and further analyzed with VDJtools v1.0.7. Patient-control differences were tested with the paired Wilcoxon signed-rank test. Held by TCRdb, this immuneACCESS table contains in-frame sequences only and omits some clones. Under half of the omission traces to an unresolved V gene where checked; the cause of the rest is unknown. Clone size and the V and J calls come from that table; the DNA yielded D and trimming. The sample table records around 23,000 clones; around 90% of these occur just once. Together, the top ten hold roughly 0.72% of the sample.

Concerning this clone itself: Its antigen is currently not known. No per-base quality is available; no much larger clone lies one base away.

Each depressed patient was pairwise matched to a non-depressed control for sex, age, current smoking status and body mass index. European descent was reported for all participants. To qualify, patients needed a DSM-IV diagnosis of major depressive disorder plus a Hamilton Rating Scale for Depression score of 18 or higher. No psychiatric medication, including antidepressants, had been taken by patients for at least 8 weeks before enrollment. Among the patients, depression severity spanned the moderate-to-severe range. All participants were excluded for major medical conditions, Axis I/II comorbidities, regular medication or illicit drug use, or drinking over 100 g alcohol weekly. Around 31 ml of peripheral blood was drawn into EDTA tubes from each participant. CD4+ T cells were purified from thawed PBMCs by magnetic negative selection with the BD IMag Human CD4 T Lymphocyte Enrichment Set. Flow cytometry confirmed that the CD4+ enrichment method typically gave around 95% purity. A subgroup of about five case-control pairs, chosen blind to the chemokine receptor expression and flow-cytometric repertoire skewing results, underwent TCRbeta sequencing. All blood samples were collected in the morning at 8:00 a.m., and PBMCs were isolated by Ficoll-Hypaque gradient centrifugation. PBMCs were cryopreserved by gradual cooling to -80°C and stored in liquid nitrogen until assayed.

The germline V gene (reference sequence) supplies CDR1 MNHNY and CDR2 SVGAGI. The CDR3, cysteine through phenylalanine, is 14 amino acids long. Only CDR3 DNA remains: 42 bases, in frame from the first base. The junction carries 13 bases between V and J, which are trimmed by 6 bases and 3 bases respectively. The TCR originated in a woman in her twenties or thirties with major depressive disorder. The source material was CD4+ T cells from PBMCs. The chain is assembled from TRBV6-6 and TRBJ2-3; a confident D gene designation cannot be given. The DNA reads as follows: TGTGCCAGCAGCCTTCTTGTCGGGACAGATACGCAGTATTTT. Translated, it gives CASSLLVGTDTQYF.